Each of the 4 T cell receptor beta chains below was sequenced from the same sample in a study of blood T cell repertoires in COVID-19. Measured with immunoSEQ multiplex PCR; TCRdb has only the in-frame clones, and not every one. The sample lists around 190,000 clones, 80% to 90% occurring once. The sample taken for sequencing was peripheral blood. These TCRs come from a man aged 18 to 30 who had recovered from COVID-19.

The V and J genes are TRBV7-9 and TRBJ2-1; 8 bases match TRBD2. Germline V gives CDR1 SEHNR, CDR2 FQNEAQ (reference sequence). CDR3 size: 14 residues. Trimming cost V 2 bases and J 7 bases; bases outside gene matches: 4. This chain's CDR3 is CASSLTGGPNEQFF. The CDR3, as DNA: TGTGCCAGCAGCTTAACGGGAGGGCCTAATGAGCAGTTCTTC.

V and J are TRBV9 and TRBJ2-2; 8 bases fit TRBD1. CDR3 length: 16 residues. With 1 base clipped from V and 4 bases from J, the junction kept 6 bases outside the gene matches. The germline gives CDR1 SGDLS, CDR2 YYNGEE. CDR3 nucleotide sequence: TGTGCCAGCAGCGTAATGGACAGGGCGAGCACCGGGGAGCTGTTTTTT. It translates to CASSVMDRASTGELFF.

This clone was counted a single time. The V gene is TRBV12-5, the J gene TRBJ2-3, with 11 bases that match TRBD2. V dropped 4 bases and J dropped 0; count of bases not matched to a gene: 6. There are 17 residues in the CDR3. CDR1 LGHNT and CDR2 FRNRAP come from the germline V gene. CDR3 sequence: CASGSPGLAASTDTQYF. As DNA, the CDR3 is TGTGCTAGTGGTTCGCCGGGACTAGCGGCTAGCACAGATACGCAGTATTTT.

This chain links TRBV25-1 with TRBJ2-1; 8 bases line up with TRBD2. The CDR3 length is 14 residues. Germline assignment: CDR1 MGHDK and CDR2 SYGVNS. The ends lost 10 bases at V and 1 base at J; junction bases unmatched: 6. CDR3 in amino acids: CAISRGGSYNEQFF. CDR3 nucleotides: TGTGCCATTTCACGGGGGGGGTCCTACAATGAGCAGTTCTTC.